This TCR beta chain was obtained from a study of CXCR3-negative and CXCR3-positive naive CD8 T cells. Overall study context: Libraries each contributed about 1.5 +/- 0.3 million TRB reads, for about 135 million in total. Study results and caveats: Diversity proved comparably high across both naive subsets and much lower in memory CD8+ cells. TRB CDR3 properties indicated TCR strength, while surface CD5 was similar across naive subsets. CXCR3-positive naive cells carried more hydrophobic TRB CDR3s than CXCR3-negative ones.

Comment on this clonotype: What it recognizes is unknown.

This CDR3 is 16 amino acids long. CDR1 SGHVS and CDR2 FNYEAQ come from the germline V gene. UMI-tagged TRB cDNA libraries were built via 5' RACE. TCRdb reprocessed the 5' RACE reads, keeping one entry per CDR3 protein, no DNA. Seen in this sample are 45,000 to 60,000 distinct CDR3 sequences; the ten most common clones hold about 0.42%. The sequence was collected from a human donor in good health. Some clones in this sample may be carry-over from other donors' samples. Input material: naive CXCR3- CD8+ T cells from blood. Subset noted: CD45RO-CCR7+CD27+CD95- naive CD8+ T cells lacking CXCR3 (TNR3-). The V and J genes are TRBV7-6 and TRBJ2-5; TCRdb's D call of TRBD2 is untestable without DNA. The CDR3 protein is CASSQDLSGRAATQYF.